These 27 T cell receptor beta chains came from one sample sequenced in a study of blood T cell repertoires in COVID-19. Profiling relied on immunoSEQ multiplex PCR, and the TCRdb table lists in-frame clones only, not all of them. The table has about 150,000 clones, roughly 71% seen once. The sequencing input was peripheral blood. The receptors were sampled from an elderly woman with acute or convalescent COVID-19.

This clone was seen a few times. V and J are TRBV7-3 and TRBJ1-6; TRBD1 agrees at 7 bases. The CDR3 runs 16 residues. Germline assignment: CDR1 SGHTA and CDR2 FQGTGA. V lost 5 bases to trimming and J lost 9 bases; unmatched junction nucleotides: 13. The CDR3 sequence: CASSQGGQVGGSPLHF. CDR3 nucleotide sequence: TGTGCCAGCAGCCAAGGAGGACAGGTCGGAGGTTCACCCCTCCACTTT.

A note on this clone: A junction end diverges from the germline sequence, so it may reflect a read error. The V call is TRBV7-7, the J call TRBJ2-7; D remains unclear. CDR3 size: 15 residues. The V gene's germline CDR1 is SSHAT and CDR2 FNYEAQ (reference sequence). For the CDR3, the DNA is TGTGCTAGCAGCTTAGGGCCAGGAAGCTCCTACGAGCAGTACTTC. This codes for CASSLGPGSSYEQYF.

This clone was seen ten or more times. This chain links TRBV18 with TRBJ2-7; D perhaps matches TRBD1 (5 bases). The V end was cut by 1 base, the J end by 5 bases, with 15 bases between. The CDR3 is 15 amino acids. From germline, CDR1 is KGHSH and CDR2 LQKENI. The CDR3 nucleotides are TGTGCCAGCTCACCACAGCAGGGTTTCGGCGACGAGCAGTACTTC. It yields the protein CASSPQQGFGDEQYF.

This rearrangement joins TRBV18 to TRBJ1-1; D gene uncertain. The CDR3 is 13 residues long. Germline V gene lookup returns CDR1 KGHSH and CDR2 LQKENI. The V and J ends lost 2 bases and 5 bases respectively, with 9 bases between them. The CDR3 region has the DNA TGTGCCAGCTCACCAATGTCAGGAACTGAAGCTTTCTTT. Its translation: CASSPMSGTEAFF.

The chain is built from TRBV2 and TRBJ1-3; maybe TRBD1 (6 bases). This CDR3 comprises 12 residues. Looked up from germline, CDR1 is SNHLY and CDR2 is FYNNEI. The V gene lost 8 bases and the J gene lost 4 bases, with 9 bases spanning the gap. CDR3 sequence reads: CASADRGNTIYF. CDR3 coding DNA: TGTGCCAGCGCCGACAGGGGAAACACCATATATTTT.

The chain recombines TRBV4-2 with TRBJ2-7; a possible D gene is TRBD2 (5 bases). V was pared by 1 base and J by 4 bases, with 11 bases between. The CDR3 extends over 14 amino acids. Per germline, CDR1 LGHNA and CDR2 YNFKEQ. This chain's CDR3 is CASSQGGPNYEQYF. The CDR3, as DNA: TGTGCCAGCAGCCAAGGAGGGCCGAATTACGAGCAGTACTTC.

The V and J genes are TRBV7-3 and TRBJ1-1; D is perhaps TRBD1 (6 bases). Germline loops: CDR1 SGHTA, CDR2 FQGTGA. Trimming pared 5 bases from V and 3 bases from J, leaving 10 bases between. This CDR3 comprises 13 residues. The DNA of the CDR3 is TGTGCCAGCAGCAGGGACACCCACACTGAAGCTTTCTTT. As protein: CASSRDTHTEAFF.

V is TRBV2 and J is TRBJ1-1, with a weak D call TRBD1 (6 bases). The germline V and J ends were trimmed by 4 bases and 4 bases, with 16 bases remaining between them. The germline V gene encodes CDR1 SNHLY and CDR2 FYNNEI. This CDR3 contains 15 residues. The chain's CDR3 is CASSGARGESTEAFF. The CDR3 DNA is TGTGCCAGCAGTGGAGCCAGGGGCGAGAGCACTGAAGCTTTCTTT. Full variable domain (outside the CDR3, taken from reference TRBV2 and TRBJ1-1): EPEVTQTPSHQVTQMGQEVILRCVPISNHLYFYWYRQILGQKVEFLVSFYNNEISEKSEIFDDQFSVERPDGSNFTLKIRSTKLEDSAMYFCASSGARGESTEAFFGQGTRLTVV.

This clone was seen at least ten times. This chain links TRBV11-2 with TRBJ1-1; D gene uncertain. The V gene's germline CDR1 is SGHAT and CDR2 FQNNGV. The CDR3 runs to 17 residues. V shed 3 bases and J shed 3 bases, with 20 bases lying between them. The CDR3 DNA reads as TGTGCCAGCAGCTTGGCGGCTTTTAGGTTGAAATACACTGAAGCTTTCTTT. Amino acid sequence: CASSLAAFRLKYTEAFF.

The chain combines TRBV20-1 with TRBJ1-2; 9 nucleotides match TRBD1. The CDR3 has 16 residues. Trimming cost V 3 bases and J 0 bases; bases outside gene matches: 8. Per the germline V gene, CDR1 is DFQATT and CDR2 is SNEGSKA (reference sequence). CDR3 sequence: CSASGGTGLANYGYTF. CDR3 DNA: TGCAGTGCTAGTGGAGGGACAGGGTTAGCTAACTATGGCTACACCTTC.

The chain recombines TRBV9 with TRBJ2-1; 7 nucleotides align to TRBD2. CDR3 length equals 18 residues. The trim removed 4 bases at V and 2 bases at J, leaving 15 bases unmatched. The V gene's germline CDR1 is SGDLS and CDR2 YYNGEE. The DNA for the CDR3 is TGTGCCAGCAGCTTCAACCGAAGGGCGGGAGACCCCTACAATGAGCAGTTCTTC. It codes for CASSFNRRAGDPYNEQFF.

The chain has TRBV4-2 and TRBJ2-7; D is possibly TRBD2 (7 bases). The CDR3 totals 14 residues. Germline V gives CDR1 LGHNA, CDR2 YNFKEQ. Trimming took off 11 bases at V and 2 bases at J, with 19 bases between the two ends. The CDR3 loop is CASQRGEGPYEQYF. Written as DNA, the CDR3 is TGTGCCTCACAGAGGGGGGAGGGCCCCTACGAGCAGTACTTC.

This chain links TRBV29-1 with TRBJ2-1; the match to TRBD1 covers 8 bases. The CDR3 length is 15 residues. Germline V CDR1 and CDR2: SQVTM, ANQGSEA. V was pared by 4 bases and J by 5 bases, with 10 bases of the junction left unmatched. In DNA, the CDR3 is TGCAGCGTTGGGGCCTGGACAGGGTCGAACAATGAGCAGTTCTTC. It is translated as CSVGAWTGSNNEQFF.

The chain couples TRBV18 to TRBJ2-7; TRBD1 is a possible D gene (6 bases). Germline loops: CDR1 KGHSH, CDR2 LQKENI. Deletions cut 1 base from V and 3 bases from J, with 13 bases between. The CDR3 contains 15 residues. The CDR3 sequence: CASSPQSPGDYEQYF. The CDR3 DNA sequence: TGTGCCAGCTCACCACAGAGTCCAGGGGACTACGAGCAGTACTTC.

The chain recombines TRBV11-2 with TRBJ1-2; 8 bases fit TRBD1. V lost 5 bases and J lost 8; bases outside the gene matches: 7. This CDR3 comprises 13 residues. Germline CDR1 and CDR2: SGHAT and FQNNGV. CDR3 sequence: CASSPWTGSGYTF. The CDR3 DNA is TGTGCCAGCAGCCCCTGGACAGGGAGCGGCTACACCTTC.

The chain carries TRBV6-1 and TRBJ2-3; 8 bases are a match to TRBD2. This CDR3 region has 16 residues. Germline CDR1 and CDR2: MNHNS and SASEGT. With V trimmed by 3 bases and J by 6 bases, 11 bases remained unmatched. As DNA, the CDR3 is TGTGCCAGCAGTGATGACCGCGGGGGGATCTCCGATACGCAGTATTTT. Its protein product is CASSDDRGGISDTQYF.

J is TRBJ1-1 and V is TRBV5-8; 7 nucleotides match TRBD1. This CDR3 has 16 amino acids. Per germline, CDR1 SGHTS and CDR2 YDEGEE. V was pared by 4 bases and J by 9 bases, with 18 bases of the junction left unmatched. The CDR3 nucleotides read TGTGCCAGCAGCACCTACTTGACAGGGACTTCTCCTCAAGCTTTCTTT. Amino acids: CASSTYLTGTSPQAFF.

The chain couples TRBV24-1 to TRBJ2-1, with 10 bases that match TRBD2. Trimming cost V 2 bases and J 4 bases; bases outside gene matches: 4. The CDR3 loop spans 16 amino acids. Germline loops: CDR1 KGHDR, CDR2 SFDVKD. Here the CDR3 reads CATSDSLAGAYNEQFF. In DNA, the CDR3 is TGTGCCACCAGTGATTCCCTAGCGGGAGCTTACAATGAGCAGTTCTTC.

This clone was detected once. The chain uses TRBV5-8 and TRBJ1-6, with 7 positions matching TRBD1. With 4 bases clipped from V and 7 bases from J, the junction kept 8 bases outside the gene matches. The germline V gene has CDR1 SGHTS and CDR2 YDEGEE. CDR3 size: 15 residues. The CDR3 bases are TGTGCCAGCAGCAGGGGGCAGGGGTGGAATTCACCCCTCCACTTT. Its protein product is CASSRGQGWNSPLHF.

The V call is TRBV6-5, the J call TRBJ2-1, with 13 nucleotides matching TRBD2. Trimming at V came to 7 bases and at J to 9 bases, leaving 6 bases not matched to a gene. From germline, CDR1 is MNHEY and CDR2 SVGAGI. CDR3 length: 14 residues. CDR3 loop: CASIGLAGVTEQFF. As DNA, the CDR3 is TGTGCCAGCATTGGACTAGCGGGAGTTACTGAGCAGTTCTTC.

The rearrangement links TRBV5-5 to TRBJ2-6; D might be TRBD1 (6 bases). Germline lookup yields CDR1 SGHKS and CDR2 YYEKEE (reference sequence). This CDR3 region has 15 residues. The V gene lost 4 bases and the J gene lost 1 base, with 9 bases spanning the gap. Here the CDR3 reads CASSTDSSGANVLTF. For the CDR3, the DNA is TGTGCCAGCAGCACGGACAGTTCTGGGGCCAACGTCCTGACTTTC.

This sequence joins TRBV2 and TRBJ1-1, with D possibly being TRBD1 (5 bases). Deletions cut 7 bases from V and 1 base from J, with 13 bases between. The CDR3 covers 14 residues. Germline assignment: CDR1 SNHLY and CDR2 FYNNEI. The CDR3 protein is CASKIIQGNTEAFF. DNA of the CDR3: TGTGCCAGCAAAATCATCCAGGGGAACACTGAAGCTTTCTTT. The full variable domain, rest sourced from reference TRBV2 and TRBJ1-1, is EPEVTQTPSHQVTQMGQEVILRCVPISNHLYFYWYRQILGQKVEFLVSFYNNEISEKSEIFDDQFSVERPDGSNFTLKIRSTKLEDSAMYFCASKIIQGNTEAFFGQGTRLTVV.

J is TRBJ2-1 and V is TRBV6-5, with 9 bases identical to TRBD2. This CDR3 spans 15 amino acids. Germline CDR1 reads MNHEY; CDR2 reads SVGAGI. J was trimmed by 4 bases and V by 6 bases; bases with no gene match: 7. Here the CDR3 reads CASSLTTSGYNEQFF. DNA for the CDR3: TGTGCCAGCAGCCTAACGACTAGCGGATACAATGAGCAGTTCTTC.

The CDR3 nucleotides are TGTGCCAGTAGTAGCCCGACAGGGAATCCCTCCCCCAATCAGCCCCAGCATTTT. Translated, it gives CASSSPTGNPSPNQPQHF. The chain joins TRBV19 to TRBJ1-5, with 7 positions matching TRBD1. CDR3 size: 18 residues. Germline V gene lookup returns CDR1 LNHDA and CDR2 SQIVND (reference sequence). V shed 4 bases, J shed 3 bases, and the junction held 15 bases outside the gene matches.

The chain links TRBV5-1 to TRBJ2-5; TRBD1 might be the D (6 bases). Germline lookup yields CDR1 SGHRS and CDR2 YFSETQ. Trimming cost V 4 bases and J 2 bases, with 18 bases left between them. The CDR3 runs to 16 residues. The CDR3 DNA reads as TGCGCCAGCAGCCCCTCCTTCAGACAGGATCAAGAGACCCAGTACTTC. Amino acids: CASSPSFRQDQETQYF.

This rearrangement joins TRBV21-1 to TRBJ2-3; the DNA was not compared with TRBD1, the D call given in the table. TRBV21-1 is a pseudogene. This CDR3 is built from 17 residues. For the CDR3, the DNA is TGTGCCAGCAGCAAATCGCGGACACAAGATTCCACAGATACGCAGTATTTT. Protein sequence: CASSKSRTQDSTDTQYF.

This clone was counted only a few times. The CDR3 DNA is TGTGCCAGCAGCTCAGAGCGTAGTTTGGGCACTGAAGCTTTCTTT. It encodes CASSSERSLGTEAFF. V usage is TRBV7-2 and J usage is TRBJ1-1; no definite D call. The CDR3 contains 15 residues. Looked up from germline, CDR1 is SGHTA and CDR2 is FQGNSA. V was trimmed by 4 bases and J by 4 bases, leaving 16 bases between them.